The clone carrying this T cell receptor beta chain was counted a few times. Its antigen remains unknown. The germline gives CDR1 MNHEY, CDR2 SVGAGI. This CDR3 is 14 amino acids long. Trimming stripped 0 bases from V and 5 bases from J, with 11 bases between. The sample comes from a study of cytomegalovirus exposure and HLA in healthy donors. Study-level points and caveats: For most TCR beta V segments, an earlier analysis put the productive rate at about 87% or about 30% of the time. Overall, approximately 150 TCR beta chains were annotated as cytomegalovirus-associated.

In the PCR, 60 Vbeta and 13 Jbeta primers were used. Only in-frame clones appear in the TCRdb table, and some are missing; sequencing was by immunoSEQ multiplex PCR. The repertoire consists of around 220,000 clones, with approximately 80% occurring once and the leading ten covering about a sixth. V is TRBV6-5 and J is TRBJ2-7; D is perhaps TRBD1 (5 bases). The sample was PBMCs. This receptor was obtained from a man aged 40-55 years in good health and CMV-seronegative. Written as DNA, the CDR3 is TGTGCCAGCAGTTACTCGAATAGGGGTAACGAGCAGTACTTC. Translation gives CASSYSNRGNEQYF.